The rows below give T cell receptor beta chains drawn from one sample of a study of blood T cell repertoires in COVID-19. Profiling relied on immunoSEQ multiplex PCR, and the TCRdb table lists in-frame clones only, not all of them. Of 60,000 to 90,000 clones listed, around 70% were seen once; the top ten hold less than 25%. Input material: peripheral blood. The receptors were gathered from a man between 60 and 75 years old with acute or convalescent COVID-19. The CDR3 runs from the conserved cysteine through the conserved F or W. The D gene is left open where the match is weak. Size is stated for part of the rows, as once, few or many counts, or as a class when the clone is expanded.

D,size,V,J,CDR3,DNA
.,few,TRBV5-4,TRBJ2-3,CASSGDSRDTQYF,TGTGCCAGCAGCGGCGACAGCCGAGATACGCAGTATTTT
TRBD2,.,TRBV7-2,TRBJ2-5,CASSTRLAGGETQYF,TGTGCCAGCAGCACCCGACTAGCGGGAGGAGAGACCCAGTACTTC
.,few,TRBV3-1/TRBV3-2,TRBJ1-2,CASSQAWSDGYTF,TGTGCCAGCAGCCAAGCATGGAGTGATGGCTACACCTTC
TRBD2,few,TRBV5-1,TRBJ2-1,CASSLGVGRANEQFF,TGCGCCAGCAGCTTGGGAGTCGGGAGGGCCAATGAGCAGTTCTTC
TRBD1,.,TRBV7-9,TRBJ2-3,CASSLKGRGRADTQYF,TGTGCCAGCAGCTTAAAGGGCAGGGGGCGTGCAGATACGCAGTATTTT
.,many,TRBV5-1,TRBJ2-5,CASSLLGGETQYF,TGCGCCAGCAGCTTGCTGGGAGGAGAGACCCAGTACTTC
TRBD1,.,TRBV4-1,TRBJ1-2,CASSRSTGGAPLFNYGYTF,TGCGCCAGCAGCCGATCCACAGGGGGCGCGCCTTTATTTAACTATGGCTACACCTTC
TRBD1,once,TRBV5-1,TRBJ2-2,CASSSDRGVNTGELFF,TGCGCCAGCAGCTCCGACAGGGGAGTAAACACCGGGGAGCTGTTTTTT
.,once,TRBV19,TRBJ2-1,CASSISVGEQFF,TGTGCCAGTAGTATTTCAGTGGGCGAGCAGTTCTTC
.,.,TRBV3-1/TRBV3-2,TRBJ1-6,CASSQAGYNSPLHF,TGTGCCAGCAGCCAAGCGGGGTATAATTCACCCCTCCACTTT
.,many,TRBV3-1/TRBV3-2,TRBJ1-1,CASSQDGLTEAFF,TGTGCCAGCAGCCAAGATGGCCTCACTGAAGCTTTCTTT
.,.,TRBV5-4,TRBJ1-1,CASSTIQGYTEAFF,TGTGCCAGCAGCACAATCCAGGGATACACTGAAGCTTTCTTT
.,few,TRBV18,TRBJ2-5,CASSRAGQETQYF,TGTGCCAGCTCCAGGGCGGGGCAAGAGACCCAGTACTTC
.,.,TRBV6-5,TRBJ2-1,CASVTQGSSYNEQFF,TGTGCCAGCGTTACCCAGGGAAGCTCCTACAATGAGCAGTTCTTC
TRBD1,.,TRBV11-3,TRBJ2-3,CASSLMAGGKDTQYF,TGTGCCAGCAGCTTAATGGCAGGGGGAAAAGATACGCAGTATTTT
.,.,TRBV4-1,TRBJ2-4,CASSQGRTAGIQYF,TGCGCCAGCAGCCAAGGCAGGACGGCGGGGATTCAGTACTTC
TRBD2,.,TRBV2,TRBJ2-5,CASSSPGGAGETQYF,TGTGCCAGCAGTTCCCCGGGGGGGGCTGGGGAGACCCAGTACTTC
.,few,TRBV5-1,TRBJ1-1,CASSTTGESTEAFF,TGCGCCAGCAGCACCACGGGGGAGTCCACTGAAGCTTTCTTT
TRBD2,.,TRBV7-9,TRBJ2-5,CASTPGWGGQETQYF,TGTGCCAGCACCCCGGGGTGGGGGGGCCAAGAGACCCAGTACTTC
TRBD1,.,TRBV7-2,TRBJ2-4,CASSFTQGAPYF,TGTGCCAGCAGCTTCACACAGGGGGCTCCGTACTTC
.,once,TRBV5-1,TRBJ2-5,CASGRGQETQYF,TGCGCCAGCGGACGGGGACAAGAGACCCAGTACTTC
TRBD2,.,TRBV5-1,TRBJ2-1,CASRTGLAGSNEQFF,TGCGCCAGCAGGACAGGACTAGCGGGATCTAATGAGCAGTTCTTC
TRBD2,.,TRBV7-8,TRBJ2-3,CASSSRTSGGATQYF,TGTGCCAGCAGCTCGCGGACTAGCGGGGGGGCTACGCAGTATTTT
.,once,TRBV19,TRBJ1-2,CASSNGDGNYGYTF,TGTGCCAGTAGTAACGGGGATGGAAACTATGGCTACACCTTC
TRBD1,.,TRBV19,TRBJ2-3,CASSYRQGPQYF,TGTGCCAGTAGTTATCGACAGGGCCCGCAGTATTTT
TRBD2,.,TRBV7-2,TRBJ2-3,CASERGDRTDTQYF,TGTGCCAGCGAGCGGGGGGACCGGACAGATACGCAGTATTTT
.,.,TRBV2,TRBJ1-6,CASSVSGGAENSPLHF,TGTGCCAGCAGTGTAAGCGGCGGGGCGGAGAATTCACCCCTCCACTTT
TRBD1,few,TRBV18,TRBJ1-3,CASANPGQASGNTIYF,TGTGCCAGCGCGAATCCGGGACAGGCATCTGGAAACACCATATATTTT
TRBD2,.,TRBV3-1/TRBV3-2,TRBJ2-3,CASQRGSTDTQYF,TGTGCCAGCCAGCGGGGCAGCACAGATACGCAGTATTTT
TRBD2,.,TRBV2,TRBJ2-5,CASSEGLAGDETQYF,TGTGCCAGCAGTGAAGGTCTAGCGGGAGATGAGACCCAGTACTTC
.,.,TRBV13,TRBJ2-3,CASSPRSRADTQYF,TGTGCCAGCAGCCCGCGGTCCAGGGCAGATACGCAGTATTTT
.,.,TRBV2,TRBJ2-1,CASLEGAYNEQFF,TGTGCCAGCCTCGAGGGGGCCTACAATGAGCAGTTCTTC
.,many,TRBV6-5,TRBJ1-6,CASSYGSSYNSPLHF,TGTGCCAGCAGTTACGGGAGCTCCTATAATTCACCCCTCCACTTT
TRBD1,few,TRBV4-2,TRBJ2-7,CASSQDFGTEAYEQYF,TGTGCCAGCAGCCAAGATTTCGGGACAGAGGCCTACGAGCAGTACTTC
TRBD1,.,TRBV5-6,TRBJ2-1,CASSGDSHNEQFF,TGTGCCAGCAGCGGGGACAGCCACAATGAGCAGTTCTTC
TRBD1,.,TRBV24-1,TRBJ2-4,CATSDLQPLTGRRAKNIQYF,TGTGCCACCAGTGATTTGCAACCATTGACAGGGCGTAGAGCCAAAAACATTCAGTACTTC
TRBD1,.,TRBV9,TRBJ2-1,CASSVGPLTGGTYNEQFF,TGTGCCAGCAGCGTAGGACCCCTGACAGGGGGCACCTACAATGAGCAGTTCTTC